These 25 T cell receptor beta chains share one sample of origin, sequenced in a study of blood T cell repertoires in COVID-19. The data were produced by immunoSEQ multiplex PCR, yet TCRdb's version contains in-frame clones alone and is incomplete. The sample has 21,000 or so clones, 75% to 90% seen once; the top ten hold 18%. The sequencing sample was made of peripheral blood. The source is a man aged 65 to 85 with active COVID-19.

This clone was seen a handful of times. The rearrangement uses TRBV12-2 and TRBJ1-4; TRBD1 is the table's D call and was not checked against the DNA. TRBV12-2 represents a pseudogene. The CDR3 has 15 residues. The CDR3: CASRLAQGRAEKLFF. CDR3 nucleotides: TGTGCAAGTCGCTTAGCCCAGGGAAGGGCTGAAAAACTGTTTTTT.

This CDR3 reads CSVELGSFYGYTF. The CDR3 DNA reads TGCAGCGTTGAATTGGGCAGCTTTTATGGCTACACCTTC. V and J are TRBV29-1 and TRBJ1-2; no reliable D call. Germline CDR1 and CDR2: SQVTM and ANQGSEA. This CDR3 has 13 residues. The V end lost 2 bases, the J end lost 5 bases, and 12 bases lay between the germline ends.

The chain employs TRBV5-1 and TRBJ2-7, with D perhaps matching TRBD2 (5 bases). Germline CDR1 SGHRS, CDR2 YFSETQ. Trimming stripped 0 bases from V and 7 bases from J, with 14 bases between. The CDR3 covers 14 residues. CDR3 sequence: CASSLGSSLREQYF. The CDR3 region has the DNA TGCGCCAGCAGCTTGGGCTCTAGCCTGCGGGAGCAGTACTTC.

The chain couples TRBV7-2 to TRBJ1-4, with 10 nucleotides matching TRBD1. The CDR3 extends over 15 amino acids. V was pared by 5 bases and J by 7 bases, with 7 bases of the junction left unmatched. The germline V gene has CDR1 SGHTA and CDR2 FQGNSA. The CDR3 spells CASSTPTGGGEKLFF. CDR3 coding DNA: TGTGCCAGCAGCACCCCGACAGGGGGCGGTGAAAAACTGTTTTTT.

This chain uses TRBV7-2 with TRBJ1-1; 10 bases fit TRBD1. Losses at the gene ends were 2 bases for V and 0 bases for J; bases not matched to a gene: 9. The germline CDR1 and CDR2 sequences are SGHTA and FQGNSA. CDR3 size: 18 residues. The CDR3, as DNA: TGTGCCAGCAGCTTAAGGGGGGGGACAGGGGCGTTGAACACTGAAGCTTTCTTT. This translates into CASSLRGGTGALNTEAFF. Supplemented by reference TRBV7-2 and TRBJ1-1, the full variable domain reads GAGVSQSPSNKVTEKGKDVELRCDPISGHTALYWYRQSLGQGLEFLIYFQGNSAPDKSGLPSDRFSAERTGGSVSTLTIQRTQQEDSAVYLCASSLRGGTGALNTEAFFGQGTRLTVV.

This clone has a handful of counts. The V gene is TRBV7-3, the J gene TRBJ2-1; D unresolved. The CDR3 is 13 residues long. Trimming left V 1 base short and J 4 bases short, with 5 bases between. Germline-derived CDR1 and CDR2 are SGHTA and FQGTGA. CDR3: CASSLSSYNEQFF. The DNA for the CDR3 is TGTGCCAGCAGCTTAAGCAGTTACAATGAGCAGTTCTTC.

The CDR3 nucleotides read TGTGCCTGTTGGCCAACTAGCGCCTACGAGCAGTACTTC. It translates to CACWPTSAYEQYF. The genes are TRBV30 and TRBJ2-7, with 7 nucleotides matching TRBD2. The CDR3 runs 13 residues. Trimming removed 6 bases from V and 2 bases from J; junction bases left unmatched: 7. Germline CDR1 and CDR2: GTSNPN and SVGIG (reference sequence).

This sequence joins TRBV7-9 and TRBJ1-1; D might be TRBD1 (5 bases). CDR1 and CDR2 (germline): SEHNR, FQNEAQ (reference sequence). The CDR3 sequence is 13 residues long. Trimming cost V 11 bases and J 4 bases, with 17 bases left between them. This CDR3 is CAPRRDLGTEAFF. DNA of the CDR3: TGTGCCCCCAGGCGGGACTTGGGCACTGAAGCTTTCTTT.

This clone was seen only once. J is TRBJ2-3 and V is TRBV5-1; TRBD1 matches 12 bases. This CDR3 has 15 amino acids. CDR1 and CDR2 from the germline V gene are SGHRS and YFSETQ. With V trimmed by 7 bases and J by 7 bases, 10 bases remained unmatched. CDR3 DNA sequence: TGCGCCAGCGAAGCTGGGACAGGGGGCGGGAATACGCAGTATTTT. It is translated as CASEAGTGGGNTQYF.

A few counts support this clone. The V and J genes are TRBV5-1 and TRBJ1-4; 7 bases agree with TRBD1. There are 16 residues in the CDR3. V was clipped by 4 bases and J by 5 bases; unmatched bases: 11. Germline V CDR1 and CDR2: SGHRS, YFSETQ. CDR3 nucleotide sequence: TGCGCCAGCAGCCCGGGGAGACAGGGACGAAATGAAAAACTGTTTTTT. Translated: CASSPGRQGRNEKLFF.

J is TRBJ2-7 and V is TRBV10-2; no clear D gene. The V gene lost 2 bases and the J gene lost 6 bases, with 11 bases spanning the gap. CDR1 is WSHSY, CDR2 SAAADI, per germline. The length of the CDR3 is 13 residues. CDR3 sequence (DNA): TGCGCCAGCAGTGAGCCCATAATTAGCGAGCAGTACTTC. Translated, it gives CASSEPIISEQYF.

V gene TRBV4-1 combines with J gene TRBJ2-7; TRBD1 matches at 10 bases. CDR1 and CDR2 (germline): MGHRA, YSYEKL. V lost 3 bases to trimming and J lost 4 bases; unmatched junction nucleotides: 9. The CDR3 has 16 amino acids. CDR3 sequence reads: CASSQRAGTGDYEQYF. CDR3 sequence (DNA): TGCGCCAGCAGCCAGCGCGCGGGGACAGGGGATTACGAGCAGTACTTC.

In this sample, this clone turned up once. The gene calls are TRBV10-3 and TRBJ1-4; 9 bases match TRBD1. The length of the CDR3 is 14 residues. The V segment lost 6 bases and the J segment 7 bases; nucleotides outside the gene matches: 6. Looked up from germline, CDR1 is ENHRY and CDR2 is SYGVKD. As DNA, the CDR3 is TGTGCCATCAGAGAACAGGGGGCGGTTGAAAAACTGTTTTTT. This sequence encodes CAIREQGAVEKLFF.

The chain combines TRBV28 with TRBJ2-5; D is possibly TRBD2 (5 bases). This CDR3 spans 13 amino acids. CDR1 and CDR2 (germline): MDHEN, SYDVKM. Trimming cost V 5 bases and J 9 bases, with 16 bases left between them. The CDR3 protein is CASSLLTRAAQYF. The CDR3 region has the DNA TGTGCCAGCAGTCTACTGACAAGAGCGGCCCAGTACTTC.

V usage is TRBV13 and J usage is TRBJ2-2, with TRBD2 identical over 12 bases. The CDR3 length is 17 residues. Germline V gene lookup returns CDR1 PRHDT and CDR2 FYEKMQ (reference sequence). V shed 1 base and J 7 bases; nucleotides not matched to a gene: 7. The DNA for the CDR3 is TGTGCCAGCAGCTTAGTAGGACTAGCGGGGAAGGTCGGGGAGCTGTTTTTT. Its protein product is CASSLVGLAGKVGELFF.

The rearrangement links TRBV2 to TRBJ2-7, with D uncertain. Germline V gene lookup returns CDR1 SNHLY and CDR2 FYNNEI. Trimming left V 4 bases short and J 2 bases short, with 9 bases between. The CDR3 spans 13 residues. In DNA form, the CDR3 reads TGTGCCAGCAGTGGAACTTTTCCCTACGAGCAGTACTTC. It specifies CASSGTFPYEQYF.

The V call is TRBV18, the J call TRBJ2-1; D perhaps matches TRBD2 (6 bases). This CDR3 is built from 17 residues. V shed 5 bases and J shed 7 bases, with 24 bases lying between them. Per the germline V gene, CDR1 is KGHSH and CDR2 is LQKENI. In DNA, the CDR3 is TGTGCCAGCTCAGCGGATGCTCTAGCGCCGATAGGAAATGAGCAGTTCTTC. Encoded protein: CASSADALAPIGNEQFF.

The chain recombines TRBV6-5 with TRBJ1-4, with D possibly TRBD1 on 5 matching bases. The CDR3 is 15 residues long. V was clipped by 6 bases and J by 8 bases, with 19 bases between them. Germline loops: CDR1 MNHEY, CDR2 SVGAGI. CDR3 coding DNA: TGTGCCAGCAGCCCCGGGGGGGACCCCCGGGAAAAACTGTTTTTT. It codes for CASSPGGDPREKLFF.

CDR3 in DNA: TGTGCCAGCAGTTACGGACAGAGTAATGAAAAACTGTTTTTT. It is translated as CASSYGQSNEKLFF. The chain uses TRBV27 and TRBJ1-4; maybe TRBD1 (6 bases). The CDR3 consists of 14 residues. Germline loops: CDR1 MNHEY, CDR2 SMNVEV (reference sequence). Trimming pared 4 bases from V and 4 bases from J, leaving 10 bases between.

V usage is TRBV11-3 and J usage is TRBJ2-7; TRBD1 matches 7 bases. Germline V lookup: CDR1 SGHNT, CDR2 YENEEA. CDR3 length equals 14 residues. The J segment lost 3 bases and the V segment lost 3 bases, leaving 5 bases of the junction unmatched. This chain's CDR3 is CASSLGTEYYEQYF. For the CDR3, the DNA is TGTGCCAGCAGCTTGGGGACAGAATACTACGAGCAGTACTTC.

V is TRBV3-1 (or the pseudogene TRBV3-2) and J is TRBJ1-2, with a tentative D call TRBD1 (6 bases). The germline CDR1 and CDR2 sequences are LGHDT and YNNKEL (reference sequence). Trimming shortened V by 1 base and J by 4 bases, and 19 bases separated the two germline ends. The CDR3 consists of 17 residues. The CDR3 DNA reads as TGTGCCAGCAGCCAAGGGGGGCAGGATCAGACGATCTATGGCTACACCTTC. Its translation: CASSQGGQDQTIYGYTF.

CDR3 protein: CASSLARQLNSYNEQFF. CDR3 DNA sequence: TGTGCCAGCAGCTTGGCCCGACAGTTAAACTCCTACAATGAGCAGTTCTTC. The chain links TRBV5-6 to TRBJ2-1; D perhaps matches TRBD1 (5 bases). Germline V lookup: CDR1 SGHDT, CDR2 YYEEEE. There are 17 residues in the CDR3. Trimming cost V 0 bases and J 0 bases, with 13 bases left between them. The variable domain in full, completed from reference TRBV5-6 and TRBJ2-1, reads DAGVTQSPTHLIKTRGQQVTLRCSPKSGHDTVSWYQQALGQGPQFIFQYYEEEERQRGNFPDRFSGHQFPNYSSELNVNALLLGDSALYLCASSLARQLNSYNEQFFGPGTRLTVL.

This sequence joins TRBV7-2 and TRBJ2-7, with D possibly matching TRBD2 (6 bases). V was cut by 2 bases and J by 6 bases, with 14 bases left in between. The CDR3 covers 14 residues. Germline loops: CDR1 SGHTA, CDR2 FQGNSA. For the CDR3, the DNA is TGTGCCAGCAGCTTAACGGGAGTAACCTTCGAGCAGTACTTC. Amino acids: CASSLTGVTFEQYF.

The chain uses TRBV10-3 and TRBJ1-2; D is undetermined. Trimming pared 0 bases from V and 7 bases from J, leaving 12 bases between. This CDR3 has 14 amino acids. CDR1 is ENHRY and CDR2 is SYGVKD in the germline V gene. The CDR3 loop reads CAISESGSGSGYTF. CDR3 in DNA: TGTGCCATCAGTGAGTCGGGTTCGGGTTCTGGCTACACCTTC.

In its sample, this clone was seen once. This sequence joins TRBV7-8 and TRBJ1-2; 9 positions match TRBD1. Germline CDR1 reads SGHVS; CDR2 reads FQNEAQ. V gave up 5 bases and J gave up 4 bases; unmatched junction bases: 14. This CDR3 contains 17 residues. The CDR3 sequence is CASSLQQGAESRYGYTF. The CDR3 region has the DNA TGTGCCAGCAGCCTGCAACAGGGGGCAGAGTCCCGCTATGGCTACACCTTC.